A selection of T cell receptor beta chains follows, all from one sample in a study of blood T cell repertoires in COVID-19. TCRdb's table, derived via immunoSEQ multiplex PCR, lists solely in-frame clones and lacks some. The top ten hold 2.2% of the sample, which has 250,000 to 300,000 clones, roughly nine tenths seen once. Sequencing was done on a sample of peripheral blood. All receptors derive from a woman between 50 and 59 years old who had recovered from COVID-19. CDR3s include the opening cysteine and the closing phenylalanine or tryptophan. The D gene is left open where the match is weak. Some rows have no size entry. The others give once, few or many, or a class for an expanded clone.

CDR3 DNA,CDR3 protein,J gene,V gene,D gene,CDR3 length,clone size
TGCGCCAGCAGCCCTTGGACAGGGGTCAATCAGCCCCAGCATTTT,CASSPWTGVNQPQHF,TRBJ1-5,TRBV5-1,TRBD1,15,NA
TGTGCCAGCAGCCCTCCGTCCGGGAGGACTGAAGCTTTCTTT,CASSPPSGRTEAFF,TRBJ1-1,TRBV6-6,NA,14,NA
TGTGCCAGCAGTGACAAGGTATGCAGGGAACGTGGAAACACCATATATTTT,CASSDKVCRERGNTIYF,TRBJ1-3,TRBV6-7,NA,17,NA
TGCGCCAGCAGCCAAGATGTGGCAGGGGGCCGGAATGGCTACACCTTC,CASSQDVAGGRNGYTF,TRBJ1-2,TRBV4-3,TRBD1,16,NA
TGTGCCAGCAGCGTAGTGGGGACAGGGGAGAATGAGCAGTTCTTC,CASSVVGTGENEQFF,TRBJ2-1,TRBV9,TRBD1,15,NA
TGTGCCAGTAGGACGTCGGGGGGGATCTATGGCTACACCTTC,CASRTSGGIYGYTF,TRBJ1-2,TRBV19,NA,14,NA
TGTGCCAGTAGTATTTGGGACAGGGACAATCAGCCCCAGCATTTT,CASSIWDRDNQPQHF,TRBJ1-5,TRBV19,TRBD1,15,NA
TGTGCCTGGAACCTACCGCCGACTGGTTTATATGGCTACACCTTC,CAWNLPPTGLYGYTF,TRBJ1-2,TRBV30,NA,15,NA
TGTGCCAGCAGTTTCCCGGGGACAGGGGGCAACTATGGCTACACCTTC,CASSFPGTGGNYGYTF,TRBJ1-2,TRBV5-6,TRBD1,16,NA
TGTGCCAGCAGCACCCGGGACAGGGGACTAGCGGGGGGGCGCCCCAATGAGCAGTTCTTC,CASSTRDRGLAGGRPNEQFF,TRBJ2-1,TRBV7-3,TRBD2,20,NA
TGTGCCAGCAGCTTATGGCCGAATGAGCAGTTCTTC,CASSLWPNEQFF,TRBJ2-1,TRBV7-9,NA,12,NA
TGTGCCAGCAGCCTCCGCGGGGGTCACCTCTCCTACGAGCAGTACTTC,CASSLRGGHLSYEQYF,TRBJ2-7,TRBV3-1/TRBV3-2,TRBD2,16,NA
TGTGCCAGCAGCCCCGGACAGACCCCCTATGGCTACACCTTC,CASSPGQTPYGYTF,TRBJ1-2,TRBV5-6,NA,14,NA
TGCGCCAGCAGCTATCCCCTAGCGGGAGATTACGAGCAGTACTTC,CASSYPLAGDYEQYF,TRBJ2-7,TRBV5-1,TRBD2,15,once
TGTGCCAGCAGCTTAGAGACAGACAATCAGCCCCAGCATTTT,CASSLETDNQPQHF,TRBJ1-5,TRBV7-8,NA,14,NA